This T cell receptor (beta chain) emerged from a study of CD8+ T cells in alopecia areata. This CDR3 comprises 14 residues. The V gene end was trimmed by 5 bases and the J gene end by 3 bases; junction bases not matched to a gene: 4. Looked up from germline, CDR1 is KGHSH and CDR2 is LQKENI. cDNA prepared by RNA extraction and subsequent reverse transcription served as the template for sequencing. Measured with immunoSEQ multiplex PCR; TCRdb has only the in-frame clones, and not every one. The sample has about 97,000 clones; roughly two fifths are singletons. J is TRBJ2-5 and V is TRBV18; TRBD1 matches at 9 bases. Sequenced input: CD4+ T cells sorted from blood. This sequence originates from a human donor with alopecia areata. CDR3 in DNA: TGTGCCAGCTCATACACAGGGGGCAAAGAGACCCAGTACTTC. Protein sequence: CASSYTGGKETQYF.